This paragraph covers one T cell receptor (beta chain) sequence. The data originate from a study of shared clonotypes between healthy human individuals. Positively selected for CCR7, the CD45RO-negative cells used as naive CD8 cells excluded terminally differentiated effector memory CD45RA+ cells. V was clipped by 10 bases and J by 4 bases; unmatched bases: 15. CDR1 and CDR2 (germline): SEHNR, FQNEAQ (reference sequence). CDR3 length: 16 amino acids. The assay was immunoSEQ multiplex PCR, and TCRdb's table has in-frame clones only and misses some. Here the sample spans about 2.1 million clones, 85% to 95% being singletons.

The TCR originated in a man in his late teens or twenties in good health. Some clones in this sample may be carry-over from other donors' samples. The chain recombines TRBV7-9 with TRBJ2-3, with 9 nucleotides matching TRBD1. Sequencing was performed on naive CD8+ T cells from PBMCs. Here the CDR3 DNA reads TGTGCCACCACCGGACAGGGGCTCGACCCTCCAGATACGCAGTATTTT. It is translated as CATTGQGLDPPDTQYF.